This T cell receptor (beta chain) was sequenced during a study of blood T cell repertoires in COVID-19. The germline gives CDR1 SGHTA, CDR2 FQGNSA. V lost 4 bases and J lost 5, with 12 bases in between. The length of the CDR3 is 14 residues. Here immunoSEQ multiplex PCR was the method, and the copy in TCRdb shows in-frame clones only, minus some. The sample holds more than 85,000 clones; around 83% are singletons and the top ten take roughly 25%. Sequencing was performed on peripheral blood. This TCR was sampled from a man in his sixties with acute or convalescent COVID-19. The rearrangement uses TRBV7-2 and TRBJ2-1, with unresolved D. In DNA, the CDR3 is TGTGCCAGCAGCTCCACTACGCTCAACAATGAGCAGTTCTTC. Translation gives CASSSTTLNNEQFF.